Listed here is a single T cell receptor (beta chain). Its cognate antigen is unknown. This sample was taken from a study of cytomegalovirus exposure and HLA in healthy donors. About the study: A data release that came early held 80 million or so unique TCRs from HLA-typed donors.

Points from the study as a whole: In an earlier analysis, productive rearrangement rates for most beta V segments clustered near 90% or 30%.

The PCR contained 60 Vbeta and 13 Jbeta primers. Generated by immunoSEQ multiplex PCR, the TCRdb table keeps only in-frame clones and is missing some. The data hold about 120,000 clones, with roughly a tenth observed a single time. The CDR3 covers 18 residues. J gave up 0 bases and V 6 bases, and 15 bases lay outside the gene matches. Germline CDR1 SGHNT, CDR2 YENEEA. The sample comprised PBMCs. The TCR was taken from a woman aged 18 to 35 in good health and CMV-seropositive. The chain joins TRBV11-3 to TRBJ1-1, with 8 bases matching TRBD1. The CDR3 here is CASRTFRQGWSMNTEAFF. The CDR3 DNA sequence: TGTGCCAGCAGGACGTTTAGACAGGGGTGGAGCATGAACACTGAAGCTTTCTTT.